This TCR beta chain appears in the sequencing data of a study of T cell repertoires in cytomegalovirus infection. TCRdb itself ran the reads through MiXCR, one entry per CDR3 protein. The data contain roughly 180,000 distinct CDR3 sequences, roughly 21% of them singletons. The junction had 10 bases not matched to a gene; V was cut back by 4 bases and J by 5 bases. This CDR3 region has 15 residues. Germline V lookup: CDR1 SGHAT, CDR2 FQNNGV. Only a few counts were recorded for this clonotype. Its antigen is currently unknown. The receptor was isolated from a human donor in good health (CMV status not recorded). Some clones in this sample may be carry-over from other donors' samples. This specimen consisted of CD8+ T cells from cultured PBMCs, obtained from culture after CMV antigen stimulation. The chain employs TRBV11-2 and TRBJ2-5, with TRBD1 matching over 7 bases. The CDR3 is CASSSGTERLETQYF. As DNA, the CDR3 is TGTGCCAGCAGCTCGGGGACAGAACGATTGGAGACCCAGTACTTC.